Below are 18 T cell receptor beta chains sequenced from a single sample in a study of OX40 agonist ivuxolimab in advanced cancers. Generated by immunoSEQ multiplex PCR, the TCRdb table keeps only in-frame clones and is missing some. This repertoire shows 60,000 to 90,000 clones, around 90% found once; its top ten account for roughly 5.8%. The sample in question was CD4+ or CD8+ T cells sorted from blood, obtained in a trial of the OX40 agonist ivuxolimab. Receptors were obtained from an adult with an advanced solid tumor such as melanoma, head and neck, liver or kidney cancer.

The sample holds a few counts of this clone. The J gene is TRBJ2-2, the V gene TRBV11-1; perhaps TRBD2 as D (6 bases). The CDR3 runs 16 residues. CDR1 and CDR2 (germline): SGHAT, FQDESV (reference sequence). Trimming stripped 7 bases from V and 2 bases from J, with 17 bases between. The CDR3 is CASTPGGQGNTGELFF. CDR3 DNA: TGTGCCAGCACCCCCGGAGGGCAGGGCAACACCGGGGAGCTGTTTTTT.

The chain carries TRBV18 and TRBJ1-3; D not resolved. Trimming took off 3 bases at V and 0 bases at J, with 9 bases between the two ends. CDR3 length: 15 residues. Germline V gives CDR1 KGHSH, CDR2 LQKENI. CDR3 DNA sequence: TGTGCCAGCTCACCCTCGGTCGTCTCTGGAAACACCATATATTTT. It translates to CASSPSVVSGNTIYF.

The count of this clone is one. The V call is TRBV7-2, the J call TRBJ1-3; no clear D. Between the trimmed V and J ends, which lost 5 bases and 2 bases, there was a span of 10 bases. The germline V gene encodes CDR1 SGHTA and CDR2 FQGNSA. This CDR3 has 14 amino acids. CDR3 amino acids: CASSPLGAGNTIYF. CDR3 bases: TGTGCCAGCAGCCCCCTCGGGGCTGGAAACACCATATATTTT.

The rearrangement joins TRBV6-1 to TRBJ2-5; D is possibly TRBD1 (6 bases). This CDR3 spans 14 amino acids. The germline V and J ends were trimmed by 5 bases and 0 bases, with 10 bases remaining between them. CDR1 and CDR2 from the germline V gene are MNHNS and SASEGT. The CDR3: CASSLDRYQETQYF. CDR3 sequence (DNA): TGTGCCAGCAGTCTTGACAGGTACCAAGAGACCCAGTACTTC.

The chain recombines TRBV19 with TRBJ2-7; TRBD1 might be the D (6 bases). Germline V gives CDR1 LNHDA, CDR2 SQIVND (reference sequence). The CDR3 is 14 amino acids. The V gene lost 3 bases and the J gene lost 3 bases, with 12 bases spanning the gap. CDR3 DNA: TGTGCCAGTAGTATTACAGGGAGACTCTACGAGCAGTACTTC. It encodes CASSITGRLYEQYF.

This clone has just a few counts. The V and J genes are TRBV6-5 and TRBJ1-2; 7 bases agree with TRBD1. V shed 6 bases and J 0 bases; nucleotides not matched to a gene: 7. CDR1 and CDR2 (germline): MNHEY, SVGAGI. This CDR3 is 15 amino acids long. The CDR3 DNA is TGTGCCAGCAGACTCCGACAGGGCCCTAACTATGGCTACACCTTC. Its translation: CASRLRQGPNYGYTF.

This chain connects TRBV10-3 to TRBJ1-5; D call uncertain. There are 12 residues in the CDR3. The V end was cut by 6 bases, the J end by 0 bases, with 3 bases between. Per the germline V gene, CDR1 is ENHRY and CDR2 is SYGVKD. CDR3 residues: CAIRDSNQPQHF. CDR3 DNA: TGTGCCATCAGGGATAGCAATCAGCCCCAGCATTTT.

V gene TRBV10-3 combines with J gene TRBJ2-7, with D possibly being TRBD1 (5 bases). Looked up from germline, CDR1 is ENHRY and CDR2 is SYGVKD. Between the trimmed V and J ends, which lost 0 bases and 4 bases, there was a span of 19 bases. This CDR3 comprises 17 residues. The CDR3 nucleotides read TGTGCCATCAGTGAGTCCGGAGCAGGGCCTCCACCTTACGAGCAGTACTTC. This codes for CAISESGAGPPPYEQYF.

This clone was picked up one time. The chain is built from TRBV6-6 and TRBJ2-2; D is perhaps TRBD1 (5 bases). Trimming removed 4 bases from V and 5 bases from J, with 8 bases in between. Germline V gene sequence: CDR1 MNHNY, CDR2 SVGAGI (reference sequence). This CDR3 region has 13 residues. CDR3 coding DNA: TGTGCCAGCAGTTTAGACAGAACCGGGGAGCTGTTTTTT. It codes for CASSLDRTGELFF.

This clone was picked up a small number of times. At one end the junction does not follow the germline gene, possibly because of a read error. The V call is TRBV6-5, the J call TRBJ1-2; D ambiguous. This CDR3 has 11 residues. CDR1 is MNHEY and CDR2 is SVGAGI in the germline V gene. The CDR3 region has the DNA TGTGCCAGCAGTGACTCCCGCGGCTACACCTTC. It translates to CASSDSRGYTF.

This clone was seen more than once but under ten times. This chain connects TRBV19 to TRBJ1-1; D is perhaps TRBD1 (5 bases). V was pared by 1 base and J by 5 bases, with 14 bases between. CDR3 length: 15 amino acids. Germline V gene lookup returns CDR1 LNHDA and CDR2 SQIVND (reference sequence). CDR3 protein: CASSIGGVLKTEAFF. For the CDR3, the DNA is TGTGCCAGTAGTATAGGAGGGGTACTTAAAACTGAAGCTTTCTTT.

The CDR3 nucleotides read TGCGCCAGCAGCTCCGGTTCTCAAGCGGGCACTGAAGCTTTCTTT. Translating gives CASSSGSQAGTEAFF. The chain combines TRBV5-1 with TRBJ1-1; D is uncertain. Trimming cost V 3 bases and J 4 bases, with 16 bases left between them. Per the germline V gene, CDR1 is SGHRS and CDR2 is YFSETQ. This CDR3 is 15 amino acids long.

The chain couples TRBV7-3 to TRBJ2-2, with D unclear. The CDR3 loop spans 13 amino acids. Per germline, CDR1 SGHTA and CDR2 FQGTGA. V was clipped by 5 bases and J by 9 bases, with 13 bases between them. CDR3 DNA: TGTGCCAGCAGCCCCGACGGTCACCGGGAGCTGTTTTTT. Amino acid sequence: CASSPDGHRELFF.

The chain's CDR3 is CASSPMGQGAKNIQYF. In DNA form, the CDR3 reads TGTGCCAGCAGCCCAATGGGACAGGGGGCCAAAAACATTCAGTACTTC. This chain connects TRBV7-6 to TRBJ2-4, with 10 bases that match TRBD1. Germline values: CDR1 SGHVS, CDR2 FNYEAQ. With 5 bases clipped from V and 1 base from J, the junction kept 5 bases outside the gene matches. The CDR3 sequence is 16 residues long.

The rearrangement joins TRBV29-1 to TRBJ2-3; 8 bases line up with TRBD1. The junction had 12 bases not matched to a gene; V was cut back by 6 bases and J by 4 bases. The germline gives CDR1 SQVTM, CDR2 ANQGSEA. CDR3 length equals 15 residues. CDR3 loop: CSVAPRTGSADTQYF. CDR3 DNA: TGCAGCGTAGCCCCGAGGACAGGGAGCGCAGATACGCAGTATTTT.

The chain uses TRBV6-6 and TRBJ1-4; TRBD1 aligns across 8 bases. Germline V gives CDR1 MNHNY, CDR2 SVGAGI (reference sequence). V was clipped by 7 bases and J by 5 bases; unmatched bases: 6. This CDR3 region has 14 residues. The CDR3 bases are TGTGCCAGCACCCAGGGGGCTTTAAATGAAAAACTGTTTTTT. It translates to CASTQGALNEKLFF.

CDR3 DNA: TGCGCCAGCAGCCGAGGACAGGGAACCTACGAGCAGTACTTC. Translating gives CASSRGQGTYEQYF. The chain recombines TRBV5-1 with TRBJ2-7, with 8 bases lining up with TRBD1. Germline V lookup: CDR1 SGHRS, CDR2 YFSETQ. The CDR3 is made up of 14 amino acids. After removal of 4 bases from V and 2 bases from J, the junction contained 5 bases not matched to a gene.

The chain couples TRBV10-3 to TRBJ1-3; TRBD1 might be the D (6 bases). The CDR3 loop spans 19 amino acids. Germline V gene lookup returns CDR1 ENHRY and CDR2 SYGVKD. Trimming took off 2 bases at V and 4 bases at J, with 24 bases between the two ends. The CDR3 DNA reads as TGTGCCATCAGTGAGCCTAAGGGGGGAGTTCCGTCCTCCGGAAACACCATATATTTT. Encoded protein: CAISEPKGGVPSSGNTIYF.